This passage covers 2 T cell receptor beta chains from one sample sequenced in a study of Graves' ophthalmopathy and Graves' hyperthyroidism. CDR3 regions of TCR beta were amplified from RNA transcripts. The library came from an HTBI-primed first-round RT-PCR and a second-round multiplex PCR. TCRdb re-called the multiplex PCR reads through MiXCR, storing one row per CDR3 protein. The data contain around 600,000 distinct CDR3 sequences, roughly 39% of them singletons. Input material: peripheral blood. The receptors derive from an adult man with Graves' ophthalmopathy.

This rearrangement joins TRBV14 to TRBJ2-2; D is uncertain. CDR3 size: 11 residues. Germline values: CDR1 SGHDN, CDR2 FVKESK. The V gene lost 8 bases and the J gene lost 7 bases, with 8 bases spanning the gap. The CDR3 region is CASFLHGELFF. CDR3 nucleotides: TGTGCCAGCTTTCTTCACGGGGAGCTGTTTTTT.

Many counts were recorded for this clonotype. The chain carries TRBV4-2 and TRBJ1-2; D uncertain. This CDR3 is 16 amino acids long. V was cut by 1 base and J by 4 bases, with 16 bases left in between. Germline V gives CDR1 LGHNA, CDR2 YNFKEQ. The CDR3 DNA sequence: TGTGCCAGCAGCCAAGTGTCGGGTCAGGAGGGCTATGGCTACACCTTC. Translation: CASSQVSGQEGYGYTF.